The clone carrying this TCR beta chain was picked up a small number of times. The antigen remains unidentified. The data are from a study of T-cell reconstitution after alpha-beta-depleted transplantation in children. Unique molecular identifiers were used in preparing the TCRbeta library. From the PCR reads, TCRdb called clonotypes with MiXCR, one entry per CDR3 protein. This sample has under 750,000 distinct CDR3 sequences, with approximately 22% found just once. Study observations and caveats: As was reported, about two months after transplant, alpha-beta T cells came from several hundred expanded graft clones. Fresh T-cell production supplied most of the T-cell counts and diversity seen one year after transplant.

Trimming removed 5 bases from V and 0 bases from J, with 10 bases in between. Per germline, CDR1 DFQATT and CDR2 SNEGSKA (reference sequence). The CDR3 length is 14 residues. This sequence joins TRBV20-1 and TRBJ2-2; D is ambiguous. This receptor was obtained from a boy in the first two years of life who had a stem cell transplant for acute myeloid leukemia, so the T cells may come from the graft donor. The sample consisted of PBMCs, mostly from graft donor cells, taken 360 days after TCRalphabeta/CD19-depleted stem cell transplant. As DNA, the CDR3 is TGCAGTGCTCACAGTTTCGCGAACACCGGGGAGCTGTTTTTT. This sequence encodes CSAHSFANTGELFF.